A single sample is the source of the 3 T cell receptor beta chains below, sequenced in a study of T-cell reconstitution after alpha-beta-depleted transplantation in children. The authors prepared the TCRbeta library with unique molecular identifiers. TCRdb redid the calling of the PCR reads with MiXCR, one entry per CDR3 protein. The sample holds about 260,000 distinct CDR3 sequences; approximately 8.9% are singletons and the top ten take almost 6.5%. The specimen was PBMCs, mostly from graft donor cells, collected 180 days after TCRalphabeta/CD19-depleted stem cell transplant. The receptors originated from a male patient younger than 18 who had a stem cell transplant for acute lymphoblastic leukemia, so the T cells may come from the graft donor.

There are many counts of this clonotype. This sequence joins TRBV29-1 and TRBJ2-5; 7 bases match TRBD1. This CDR3 is built from 12 residues. The germline gives CDR1 SQVTM, CDR2 ANQGSEA. J was trimmed by 5 bases and V by 6 bases; bases with no gene match: 6. The CDR3 bases are TGCAGCGTGAGAGGGGGCTGGGAGACCCAGTACTTC. Amino acid sequence: CSVRGGWETQYF.

The chain couples TRBV5-1 to TRBJ2-7, with no clear D. Germline CDR1 reads SGHRS; CDR2 reads YFSETQ. The CDR3 loop spans 15 amino acids. The germline V and J ends were trimmed by 1 base and 3 bases, with 14 bases remaining between them. The CDR3 DNA follows: TGCGCCAGCAGCTTGACGGAGATGACCTACTACGAGCAGTACTTC. It codes for CASSLTEMTYYEQYF.

This clonotype came up many times. This rearrangement joins TRBV4-1 to TRBJ2-5; a possible D gene is TRBD1 (6 bases). Germline V gene sequence: CDR1 MGHRA, CDR2 YSYEKL. Deletions cut 5 bases from V and 3 bases from J, with 16 bases between. The CDR3 totals 15 residues. The CDR3 is CASSGPGTRKETQYF. The DNA of the CDR3 is TGCGCCAGCAGCGGTCCCGGGACACGGAAAGAGACCCAGTACTTC.